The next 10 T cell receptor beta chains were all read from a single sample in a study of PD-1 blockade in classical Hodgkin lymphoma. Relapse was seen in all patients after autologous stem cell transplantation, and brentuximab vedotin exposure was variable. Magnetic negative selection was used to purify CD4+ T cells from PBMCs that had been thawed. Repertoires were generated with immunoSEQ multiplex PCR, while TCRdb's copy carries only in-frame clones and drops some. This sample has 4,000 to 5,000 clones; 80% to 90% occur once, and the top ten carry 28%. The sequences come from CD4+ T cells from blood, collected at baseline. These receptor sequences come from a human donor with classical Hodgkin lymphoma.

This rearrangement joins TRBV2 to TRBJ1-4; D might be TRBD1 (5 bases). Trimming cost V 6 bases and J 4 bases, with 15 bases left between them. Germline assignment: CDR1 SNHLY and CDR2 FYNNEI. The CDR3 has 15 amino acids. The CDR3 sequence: CASSKLVGGNEKLFF. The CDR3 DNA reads TGTGCCAGCAGCAAGCTCGTGGGGGGTAATGAAAAACTGTTTTTT.

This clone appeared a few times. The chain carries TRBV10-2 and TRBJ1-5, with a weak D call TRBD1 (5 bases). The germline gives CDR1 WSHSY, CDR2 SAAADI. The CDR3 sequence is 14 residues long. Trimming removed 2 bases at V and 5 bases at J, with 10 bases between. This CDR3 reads CASSESRADQPQHF. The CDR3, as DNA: TGCGCCAGCAGTGAGAGCAGGGCTGATCAGCCCCAGCATTTT.

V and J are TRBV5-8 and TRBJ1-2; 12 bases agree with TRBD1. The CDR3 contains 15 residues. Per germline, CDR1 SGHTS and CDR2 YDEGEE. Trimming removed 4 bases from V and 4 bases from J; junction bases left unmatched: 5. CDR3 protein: CASSPGTGGSYGYTF. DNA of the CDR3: TGTGCCAGCAGCCCTGGGACAGGGGGCAGCTATGGCTACACCTTC.

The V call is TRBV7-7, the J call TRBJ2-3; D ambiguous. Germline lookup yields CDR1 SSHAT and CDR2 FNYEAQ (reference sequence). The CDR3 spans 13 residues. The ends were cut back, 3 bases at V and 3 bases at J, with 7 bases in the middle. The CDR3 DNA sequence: TGTGCCAGCAGCTTCGGGCGGACAGATACGCAGTATTTT. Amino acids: CASSFGRTDTQYF.

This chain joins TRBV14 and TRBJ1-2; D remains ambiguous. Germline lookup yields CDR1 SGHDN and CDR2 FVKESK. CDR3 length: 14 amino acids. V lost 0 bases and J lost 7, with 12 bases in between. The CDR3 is CASSQDLAELGYTF. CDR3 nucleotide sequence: TGTGCCAGCAGCCAAGATCTTGCGGAGCTTGGCTACACCTTC.

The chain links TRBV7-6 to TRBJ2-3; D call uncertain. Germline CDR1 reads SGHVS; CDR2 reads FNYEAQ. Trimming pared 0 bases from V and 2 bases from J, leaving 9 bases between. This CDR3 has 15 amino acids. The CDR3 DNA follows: TGTGCCAGCAGCTTAGCTCACACGAACACAGATACGCAGTATTTT. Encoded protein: CASSLAHTNTDTQYF. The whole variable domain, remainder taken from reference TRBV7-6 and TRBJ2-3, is GAGVSQSPRYKVTKRGQDVALRCDPISGHVSLYWYRQALGQGPEFLTYFNYEAQQDKSGLPNDRFSAERPEGSISTLTIQRTEQRDSAMYRCASSLAHTNTDTQYFGPGTRLTVL.

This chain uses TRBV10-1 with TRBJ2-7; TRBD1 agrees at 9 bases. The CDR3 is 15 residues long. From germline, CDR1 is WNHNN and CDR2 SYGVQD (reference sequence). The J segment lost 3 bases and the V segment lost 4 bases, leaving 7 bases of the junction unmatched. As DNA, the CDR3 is TGCGCCAGCAGTGGGACGACAGGGGGAAACTACGAGCAGTACTTC. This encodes CASSGTTGGNYEQYF.

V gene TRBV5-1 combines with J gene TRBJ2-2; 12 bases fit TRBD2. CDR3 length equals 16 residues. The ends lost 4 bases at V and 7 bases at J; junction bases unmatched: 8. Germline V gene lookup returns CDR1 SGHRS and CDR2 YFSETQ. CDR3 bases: TGCGCCAGCAGCGAGGGACTAGCGGGTGGATACGGGGAGCTGTTTTTT. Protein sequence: CASSEGLAGGYGELFF.

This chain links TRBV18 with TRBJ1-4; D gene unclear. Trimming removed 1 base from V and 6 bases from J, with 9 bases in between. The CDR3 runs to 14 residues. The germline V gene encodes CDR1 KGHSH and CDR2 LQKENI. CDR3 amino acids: CASSPQANDEKLFF. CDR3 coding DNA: TGTGCCAGCTCACCACAGGCCAATGATGAAAAACTGTTTTTT.

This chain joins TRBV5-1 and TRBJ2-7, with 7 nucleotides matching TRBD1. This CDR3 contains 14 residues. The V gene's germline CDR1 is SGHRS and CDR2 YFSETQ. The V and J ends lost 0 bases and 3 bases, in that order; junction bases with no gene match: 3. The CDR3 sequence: CASSLDRGDYEQYF. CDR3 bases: TGCGCCAGCAGCTTGGACAGGGGCGACTACGAGCAGTACTTC.